The present entry profiles one T cell receptor beta chain with its context. As yet, its antigen is unknown. The primer mix had 60 Vbeta and 13 Jbeta primers. In the authors' methods: As a later analysis found, there were approximately 80 million unique TCR beta chains, of which 8.5 million to 13 million were shared. Here immunoSEQ multiplex PCR was the method, and the copy in TCRdb shows in-frame clones only, minus some. From that table come the V and J calls and clone size; the DNA was used to work out D and trimming. The data contain 160,000 or so clones, approximately 72% of them seen just once; the ten biggest clones take up 2% to 3%. This entry is derived from a study of cytomegalovirus exposure and HLA in healthy donors. The CDR3 runs 17 residues. V was shortened by 1 base and J by 4 bases, with 16 bases between the two germline ends. The germline gives CDR1 SNHLY, CDR2 FYNNEI. Broader study findings: A later analysis found common viral pathogens apparently linked to several of the most significant clusters. An observed cluster of highly shared sequence variants was recorded as a likely sequencing artifact. Later analysis demonstrated an association between a missense DCLRE1C variant and TCR beta V- and J-gene trimming.

The sequencing input was PBMCs. This chain connects TRBV2 to TRBJ2-2; TRBD2 might be the D (6 bases). This TCR was recovered from a human donor in good health. CDR3 residues: CASSEGWAGLATGELFF. The CDR3 DNA reads TGTGCCAGCAGTGAAGGTTGGGCGGGGCTTGCCACCGGGGAGCTGTTTTTT.